The subject of this entry is one T cell receptor beta chain. The record originates from a study of metastatic and nonmetastatic thyroid tumors. TCRdb re-called the PCR reads through MiXCR. The data contain some 17,000 clones, about 25% of them singletons. Treatment of any kind had been given to no patient before thyroid surgery. This CDR3 has 15 amino acids. Germline CDR1 reads SGHAT; CDR2 reads FQNNGV. With 4 bases removed from V and 4 bases from J, the gap between germline ends came to 16 bases. V is TRBV11-2 and J is TRBJ1-2; D is unclear. The sample was adjacent normal tissue. The receptor's source is a female donor with papillary thyroid cancer or a benign thyroid nodule (not recorded which). Some clones in this sample may be carry-over from other donors' samples. The CDR3 DNA follows: TGTGCCAGCAGCTCTAGATCAACTTCCCGCTATGGCTACACCTTC. It encodes CASSSRSTSRYGYTF.